This TCR beta chain came from a study of blood T cells in healthy people across ages. Study-wide results and caveats: Older age went with lower TCR beta diversity per million T cells, in a roughly linear way. In long-lived donors, naive CD4+ cell counts and diversity exceeded those of aged donors.

The CDR3 extends over 12 amino acids. Germline values: CDR1 SGHAT, CDR2 FQNNGV. Deletions cut 1 base from V and 12 bases from J, with 13 bases between. For the second PCR, which ran for roughly 6 to 12 cycles, a sample-barcoded 5' primer and a J-beta primer mix were used. TCRdb reanalysed the 5' RACE reads using MiXCR and keeps one entry per CDR3 protein. The sample records about 970,000 distinct CDR3 sequences, around 54% being singletons. This clonotype was seen a few times. The antigen is undetermined. Sequences were obtained from blood. This receptor was identified in an older woman in good health. The genes are TRBV11-2 and TRBJ2-7; D uncertain. CDR3 DNA sequence: TGTGCCAGCAGCTTAGGAGGTACCGTCTCGTACTTC. Translation: CASSLGGTVSYF.